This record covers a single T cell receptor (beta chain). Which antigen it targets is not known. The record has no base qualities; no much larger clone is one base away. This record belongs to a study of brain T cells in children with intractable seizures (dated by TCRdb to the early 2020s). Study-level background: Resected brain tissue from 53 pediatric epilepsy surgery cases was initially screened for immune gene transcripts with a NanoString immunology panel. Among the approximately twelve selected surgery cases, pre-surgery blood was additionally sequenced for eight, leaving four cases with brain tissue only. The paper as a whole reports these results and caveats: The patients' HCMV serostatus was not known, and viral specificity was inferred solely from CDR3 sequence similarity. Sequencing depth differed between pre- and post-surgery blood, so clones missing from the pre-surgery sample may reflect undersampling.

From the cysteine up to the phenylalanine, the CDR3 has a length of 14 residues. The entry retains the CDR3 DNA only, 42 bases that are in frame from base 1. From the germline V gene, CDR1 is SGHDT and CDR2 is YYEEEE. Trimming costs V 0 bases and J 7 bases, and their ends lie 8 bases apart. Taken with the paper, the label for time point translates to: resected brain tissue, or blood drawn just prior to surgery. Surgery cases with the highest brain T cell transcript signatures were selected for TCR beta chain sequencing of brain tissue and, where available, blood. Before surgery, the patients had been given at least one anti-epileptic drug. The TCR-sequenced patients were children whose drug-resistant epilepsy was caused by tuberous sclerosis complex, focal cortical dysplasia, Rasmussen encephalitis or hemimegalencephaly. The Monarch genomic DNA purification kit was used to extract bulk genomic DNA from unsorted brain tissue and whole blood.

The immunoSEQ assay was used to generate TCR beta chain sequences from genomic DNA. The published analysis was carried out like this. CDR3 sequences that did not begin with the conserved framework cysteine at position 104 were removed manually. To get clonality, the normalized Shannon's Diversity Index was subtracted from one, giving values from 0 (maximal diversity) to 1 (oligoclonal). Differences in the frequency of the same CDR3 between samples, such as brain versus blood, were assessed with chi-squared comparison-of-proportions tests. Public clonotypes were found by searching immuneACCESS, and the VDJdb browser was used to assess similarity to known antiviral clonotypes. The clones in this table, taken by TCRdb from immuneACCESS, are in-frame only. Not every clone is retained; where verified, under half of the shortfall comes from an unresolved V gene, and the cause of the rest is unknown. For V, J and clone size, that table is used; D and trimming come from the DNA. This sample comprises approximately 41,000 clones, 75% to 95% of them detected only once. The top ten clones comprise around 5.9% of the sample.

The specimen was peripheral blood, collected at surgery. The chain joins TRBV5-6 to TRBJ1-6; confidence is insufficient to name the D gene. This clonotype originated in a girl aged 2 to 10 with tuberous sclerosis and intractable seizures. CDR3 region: CASSLARANSPLHF. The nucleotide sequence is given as TGTGCCAGCAGCTTGGCACGGGCAAATTCACCCCTCCACTTT.